This T cell receptor beta chain was sequenced for a study of T cell changes during pregnancy in multiple sclerosis. Germline-derived CDR1 and CDR2 are SGHAT and FQNNGV. There are 15 residues in the CDR3. With V trimmed by 5 bases and J by 4 bases, 6 bases remained unmatched. TCRdb's table, derived via immunoSEQ multiplex PCR, lists solely in-frame clones and lacks some. The sample has fewer than 60,000 clones, approximately 91% seen once. This clonotype was sampled from a female donor with multiple sclerosis, enrolled in a pregnancy study. This rearrangement joins TRBV11-2 to TRBJ1-3, with TRBD1 matching 9 bases. Specimen: peripheral blood, collected in the second trimester of pregnancy. The CDR3 is CASSIYRGLGNTIYF. CDR3 nucleotide sequence: TGTGCCAGCAGCATATACAGGGGGCTGGGAAACACCATATATTTT.